This T cell receptor beta chain was documented in a study of regulatory T cells in long-lasting Graves disease (dated by TCRdb to the early 2020s). About the investigation overall: To count as having persistent Graves' disease, a patient had to have received antithyroid drug treatment for over 5 years with TSH receptor autoantibodies remaining persistently positive. This study used TCR sequencing and RNA sequencing of peripheral blood to compare persistent Graves' disease patients against newly diagnosed Graves' disease patients. The study was conducted in China and was registered as a clinical trial. A total of around 33 samples were covered by TCR sequencing, comprising roughly 13 persistent and approximately 20 newly diagnosed Graves' disease patients. In the clinical cohort, patients with persistent Graves' disease had used antithyroid drugs for an average of roughly ten years.

The library was built by means of multiplex PCR. Instrument on record: Illumina HiSeq 4000. iRepertoire HTBI primers and Arm-PCR amplification of CDR3 regions were used to construct TCR beta libraries. PCR products were gel purified before sequencing. The paper's processing steps were these. Across samples, roughly 60 TRBV and 13 to 15 TRBJ segments were identified and used for gene usage analysis of CDR3 amino acid clonotypes. Filtered high-quality paired reads were merged into contigs using COPE and FqMerger. BLAST was used to align contigs to IMGT TRBV, TRBD and TRBJ reference genes, with CDR3 defined following IMGT. Any clonotype with a frequency above 0.1% was classified as a highly expanded clone. Shannon entropy served as the measure of repertoire diversity, while the Gini coefficient captured V-J evenness. A clonotype found in more than one individual was treated as public. TCRdb trimmed the raw reads at Q25, called clones with MiXCR and kept productive beta chains. Identical CDR3 proteins give one entry, which carries the most common genes and DNA. TCRdb's processing, not the authors', yielded these V and J calls. The sample records roughly 400,000 distinct CDR3 sequences, roughly a fifth of which are singletons. Of the sample, more than 13% is held by the ten largest clones.

On the study overall, not on this receptor specifically: Only peripheral blood was studied, because thyroid tissue, the primary lesion, was inaccessible. Compared with newly diagnosed patients, patients with persistent Graves' disease had lower TCR Shannon entropy and fewer highly expanded clones, which suggests clonal expansion. Sequencing and analysis were limited to the TCR beta chain. The authors noted that the small sample size was a limitation that may lower accuracy. More public clonotypes were shared among persistent patients (over 2,500) than among newly diagnosed patients (more than 900).

Explained via the paper, the time point label denotes: persistent/refractory GD, antithyroid drugs over 5 years with positive TRAb. RNA was extracted from PBMCs in TRIzol for both TCR sequencing and RNA sequencing. Graves' disease was diagnosed according to American Thyroid Association guidelines. Patients were recruited from an endocrinology department in Xi'an, China. Each patient gave about 9.1 milliliters of peripheral blood, collected in an EDTA anticoagulant tube. Ficoll Paque Plus density gradient separation was used to isolate PBMCs, and no further T cell sorting was performed. An Agilent 2100 Bioanalyzer and agarose gel were used to assess RNA quality, and a NanoDrop 2000 was used to measure RNA concentration. This clonotype was counted only a few times. Its antigen has not been determined. Nothing much larger sits one base from this clone, and base qualities are not available. The receptor was derived from a female donor with Graves disease. This sample comprised peripheral blood mononuclear cells (PBMCs), obtained when the disease was refractory, from a patient treated with antithyroid drugs.

In nucleotides, the sequence is TGCGCCAGCAGCTTGGAACCCCTTAATTCACCCCTCCACTTT. It translates to CASSLEPLNSPLHF. Recombination joined TRBV5-1 with TRBJ1-6, with no confident D gene call. The CDR3 runs 14 residues from the cysteine to the phenylalanine. CDR3 DNA is the only sequence kept; it has 42 bases, read in frame from the first base. At the junction V is shortened by 0 bases and J by 6 bases, with 7 bases in between. As encoded in the germline V gene, CDR1 is SGHRS while CDR2 is YFSETQ.